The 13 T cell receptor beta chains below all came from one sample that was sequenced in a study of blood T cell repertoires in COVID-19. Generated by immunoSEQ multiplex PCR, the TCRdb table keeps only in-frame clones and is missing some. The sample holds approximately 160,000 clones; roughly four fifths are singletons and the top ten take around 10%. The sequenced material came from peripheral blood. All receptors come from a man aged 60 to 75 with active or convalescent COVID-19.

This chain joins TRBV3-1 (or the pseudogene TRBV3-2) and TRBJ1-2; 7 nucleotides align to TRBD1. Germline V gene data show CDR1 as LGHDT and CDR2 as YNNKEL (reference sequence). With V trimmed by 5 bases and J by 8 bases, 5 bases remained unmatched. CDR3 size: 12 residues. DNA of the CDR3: TGTGCCAGCAGCTCTAGGGGGCGAGGCTACACCTTC. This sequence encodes CASSSRGRGYTF.

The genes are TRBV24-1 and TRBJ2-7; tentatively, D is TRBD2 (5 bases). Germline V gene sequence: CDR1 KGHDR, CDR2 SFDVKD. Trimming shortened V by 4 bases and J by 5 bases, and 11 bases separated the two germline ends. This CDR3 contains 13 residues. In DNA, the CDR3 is TGTGCCACCAGTGACGGGCCGGAGGACGAGCAGTACTTC. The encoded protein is CATSDGPEDEQYF.

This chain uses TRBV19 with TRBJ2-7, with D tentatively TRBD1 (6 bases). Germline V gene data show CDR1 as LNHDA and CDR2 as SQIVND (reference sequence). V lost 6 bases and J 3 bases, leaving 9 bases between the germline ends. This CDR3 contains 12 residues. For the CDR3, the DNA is TGTGCCAGTAGCTTACAGGGCTACGAGCAGTACTTC. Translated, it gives CASSLQGYEQYF.

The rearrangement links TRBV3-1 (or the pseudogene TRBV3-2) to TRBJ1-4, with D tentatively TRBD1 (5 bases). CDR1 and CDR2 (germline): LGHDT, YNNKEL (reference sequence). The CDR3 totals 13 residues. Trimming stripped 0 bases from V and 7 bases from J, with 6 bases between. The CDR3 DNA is TGTGCCAGCAGCCAAGAGGGGGGTGAAAAACTGTTTTTT. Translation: CASSQEGGEKLFF.

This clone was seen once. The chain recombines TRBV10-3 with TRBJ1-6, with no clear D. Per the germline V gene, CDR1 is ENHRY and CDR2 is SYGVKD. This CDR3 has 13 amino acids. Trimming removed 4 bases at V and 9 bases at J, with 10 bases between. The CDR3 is CAISGGFGSPLHF. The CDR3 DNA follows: TGTGCCATCAGTGGCGGGTTCGGTTCACCCCTCCACTTT.

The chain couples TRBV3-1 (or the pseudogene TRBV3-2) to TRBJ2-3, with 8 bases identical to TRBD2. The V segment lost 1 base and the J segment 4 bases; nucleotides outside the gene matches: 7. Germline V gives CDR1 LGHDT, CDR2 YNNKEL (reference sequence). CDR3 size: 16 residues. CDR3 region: CASSQVLGRAPDTQYF. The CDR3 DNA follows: TGTGCCAGCAGCCAAGTACTCGGGAGGGCCCCAGATACGCAGTATTTT.

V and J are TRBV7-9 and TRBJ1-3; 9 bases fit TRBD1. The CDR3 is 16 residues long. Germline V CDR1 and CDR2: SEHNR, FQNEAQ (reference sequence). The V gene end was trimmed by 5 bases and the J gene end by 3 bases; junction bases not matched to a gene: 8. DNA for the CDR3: TGTGCCAGCAGCCCTGGGACAGGGCTCTTTGGAAACACCATATATTTT. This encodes CASSPGTGLFGNTIYF.

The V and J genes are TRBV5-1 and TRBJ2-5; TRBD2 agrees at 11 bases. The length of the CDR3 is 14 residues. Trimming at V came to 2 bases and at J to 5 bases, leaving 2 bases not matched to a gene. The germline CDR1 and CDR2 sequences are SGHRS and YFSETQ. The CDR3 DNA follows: TGCGCCAGCAGCTTTAGCGGGGGGGTGGAGACCCAGTACTTC. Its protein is CASSFSGGVETQYF.

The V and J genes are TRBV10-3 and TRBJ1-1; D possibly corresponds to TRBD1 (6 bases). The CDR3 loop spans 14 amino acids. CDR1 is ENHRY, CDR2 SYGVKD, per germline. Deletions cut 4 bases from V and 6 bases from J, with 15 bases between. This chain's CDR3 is CAISVTGSGAEAFF. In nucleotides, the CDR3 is TGTGCCATCAGTGTTACAGGGTCTGGAGCTGAAGCTTTCTTT.

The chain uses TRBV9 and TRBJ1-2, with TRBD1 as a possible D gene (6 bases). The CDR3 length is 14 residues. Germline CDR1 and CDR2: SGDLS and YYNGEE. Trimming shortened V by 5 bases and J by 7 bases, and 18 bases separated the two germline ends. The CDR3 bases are TGTGCCAGCAGAGGGACTACAGGGTACTCTGGCTACACCTTC. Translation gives CASRGTTGYSGYTF.

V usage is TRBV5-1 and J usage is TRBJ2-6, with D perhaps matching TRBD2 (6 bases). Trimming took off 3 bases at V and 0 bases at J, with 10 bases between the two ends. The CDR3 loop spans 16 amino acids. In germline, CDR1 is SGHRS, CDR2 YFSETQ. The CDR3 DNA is TGCGCCAGCAGCTCGGGACTGCGCTCTGGGGCCAACGTCCTGACTTTC. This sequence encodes CASSSGLRSGANVLTF. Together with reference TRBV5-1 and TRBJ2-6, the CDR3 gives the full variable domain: KAGVTQTPRYLIKTRGQQVTLSCSPISGHRSVSWYQQTPGQGLQFLFEYFSETQRNKGNFPGRFSGRQFSNSRSEMNVSTLELGDSALYLCASSSGLRSGANVLTFGAGSRLTVL.

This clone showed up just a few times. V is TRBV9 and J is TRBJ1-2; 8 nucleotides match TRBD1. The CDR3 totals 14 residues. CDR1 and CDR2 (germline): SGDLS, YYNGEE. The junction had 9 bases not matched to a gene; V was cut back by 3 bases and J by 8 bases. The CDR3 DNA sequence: TGTGCCAGCAGCGCTACACCCGGGACAGGCGGCTACACCTTC. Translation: CASSATPGTGGYTF.

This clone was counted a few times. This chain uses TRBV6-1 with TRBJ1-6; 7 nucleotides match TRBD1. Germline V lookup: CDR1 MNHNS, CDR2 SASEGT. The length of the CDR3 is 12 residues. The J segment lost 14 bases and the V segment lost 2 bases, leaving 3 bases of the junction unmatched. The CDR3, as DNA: TGTGCCAGCAGTGAACGCAGGGGGGCCCTCCACTTT. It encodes CASSERRGALHF.